Listed below are T cell receptor beta chains from one sample, sequenced in a study of cytomegalovirus exposure and HLA in healthy donors. This table comes from immunoSEQ multiplex PCR, and its TCRdb copy is limited to in-frame clones, with some not included. The sample has approximately 260,000 clones, approximately 86% seen once; the top ten hold 1% to 1.5%. The sequenced sample was PBMCs. Receptor source: a woman in her twenties or thirties in good health and CMV-seropositive. Both conserved end residues are part of each CDR3. D genes are given only for firm matches. Expanded clones get a size class; other rows say once, few or many, or leave the size out.

TRBJ2-3,TRBV2,few,TRBD2,TGTGCCAGCAACGGACTAGCGGGAGCAGATACGCAGTATTTT,CASNGLAGADTQYF
TRBJ2-5,TRBV29-1,.,.,TGCAGCGTGAGGGACTTCCAAGAGACCCAGTACTTC,CSVRDFQETQYF
TRBJ2-7,TRBV28,.,TRBD1,TGTGCCAGCAGTTTTTCCGCAGGGGGTACCTACGAGCAGTACTTC,CASSFSAGGTYEQYF
TRBJ2-7,TRBV19,.,TRBD1,TGTGCCAGTGGATTGGACAGGTCCTACGAGCAGTACTTC,CASGLDRSYEQYF
TRBJ1-1,TRBV4-1,.,TRBD1,TGCGCCAGCAGCCAAGAGATGAGGACAGGGGGCATGAACACTGAAGCTTTCTTT,CASSQEMRTGGMNTEAFF
TRBJ2-7,TRBV27,once,TRBD2,TGTGCCAGCAGGCTTAGCGGGAGGGGTAGCTCCTACGAGCAGTACTTC,CASRLSGRGSSYEQYF
TRBJ1-1,TRBV9,.,.,TGTGCCAGCAGCGTAGGTGCGGAGTACGCTGAAGCTTTCTTT,CASSVGAEYAEAFF
TRBJ2-7,TRBV28,.,TRBD2,TGTGCCAGCAGCACCTCACTAGCGGGGGCAGCCTACGAGCAGTACTTC,CASSTSLAGAAYEQYF
TRBJ1-5,TRBV12-5,.,.,TGTGCTAGTTCTTCCGGCAGAGGTAGCAATCAGCCCCAGCATTTT,CASSSGRGSNQPQHF
TRBJ1-2,TRBV29-1,.,TRBD1,TGCAGCGTCGAAGGACAGGGACGTGTAGGCTACACCTTC,CSVEGQGRVGYTF
TRBJ2-7,TRBV2,.,.,TGTGCCACGAGCGAGGGCTTTCGTTGGTACGAGCAGTACTTC,CATSEGFRWYEQYF
TRBJ1-1,TRBV30,.,.,TGTGCCTGGAGTGTAAGGGGTTACGGTGAAGCTTTCTTT,CAWSVRGYGEAFF
TRBJ1-5,TRBV11-2,once,.,TGTGCCAGCAGCTTAGGCGGGCGGAGCAATCAGCCCCAGCATTTT,CASSLGGRSNQPQHF
TRBJ2-7,TRBV7-3,.,.,TGTGCCAGCAGCCCCGAACACTACCACGAGCAGTACTTC,CASSPEHYHEQYF
TRBJ1-3,TRBV28,.,.,TGTGCCAGCAGCCCCCCAAAGGGGCCTGGAAACACCATATATTTT,CASSPPKGPGNTIYF
TRBJ2-2,TRBV7-2,few,.,TGTGCCAGCAGCTTAGGCCAGGCCGACACCGGGGAGCTGTTTTTT,CASSLGQADTGELFF
TRBJ2-5,TRBV5-1,.,TRBD2,TGCGCCAGCAGCCTCTCTCGTCTAGCGGGGCCGGGGGAGACCCAGTACTTC,CASSLSRLAGPGETQYF
TRBJ1-3,TRBV5-1,.,.,TGCGCCAGCAGTGAGGGCCCCGTCTCTGGAAACACCATATATTTT,CASSEGPVSGNTIYF
TRBJ2-7,TRBV7-2,many,TRBD1,TGTGCCAGCAGCCCCCGGGACAGAGCCTCCTACGAGCAGTACTTC,CASSPRDRASYEQYF
TRBJ2-7,TRBV2,few,.,TGTGCCAGCAGTGGCAGGGGAATCTCCTACGAGCAGTACTTC,CASSGRGISYEQYF
TRBJ2-2,TRBV7-3,.,.,TGTGCCAGCAGCTTAGAGCTGGACACCGGGGAGCTGTTTTTT,CASSLELDTGELFF
TRBJ2-3,TRBV6-1,.,.,TGTGCCAGCTCACGACAGGTTTACACAGATACGCAGTATTTT,CASSRQVYTDTQYF
TRBJ2-4,TRBV5-1,.,.,TGCGCCAGCAGCTTGCTGACAGGCCAAAACATTCAGTACTTC,CASSLLTGQNIQYF
TRBJ1-2,TRBV6-1,.,.,TGTGCCAGCAGTGCTAACTCAGGACAGAGGCGGTATGGCTACACCTTC,CASSANSGQRRYGYTF
TRBJ1-2,TRBV28,.,.,TGTGCCAGCAGTTCGGGGTCGTCTAACTATGGCTACACCTTC,CASSSGSSNYGYTF